The 14 T cell receptor beta chains given below trace back to one sample, sequenced in a study of cytomegalovirus exposure and HLA in healthy donors. With 60 Vbeta and 13 Jbeta primers, the PCR was carried out. Generated by immunoSEQ multiplex PCR, the TCRdb table keeps only in-frame clones and is missing some. The profile covers about 140,000 clones, with more than 60% appearing a single time and more than 2.5% taken by the ten largest. The sequenced sample consisted of PBMCs. These receptors were taken from a man aged 35-49 years in good health and CMV-seronegative.

The CDR3 nucleotides read TGTGCCGGATCGACAGGTCCGGGGCAGCCCCAGCATTTT. Residues: CAGSTGPGQPQHF. V gene TRBV2 combines with J gene TRBJ1-5; D may be TRBD1 (6 bases). CDR3 size: 13 residues. CDR1 SNHLY and CDR2 FYNNEI come from the germline V gene. V shed 11 bases and J shed 7 bases, with 18 bases lying between them.

The chain recombines TRBV6-4 with TRBJ2-1; D unresolved. Germline V gene lookup returns CDR1 MRHNA and CDR2 SNTAGT. CDR3 size: 15 residues. With 2 bases removed from V and 0 bases from J, the gap between germline ends came to 8 bases. CDR3 nucleotide sequence: TGTGCCAGCAGTGACCCGACTCGCTCCTACAATGAGCAGTTCTTC. As protein: CASSDPTRSYNEQFF.

The rearrangement links TRBV9 to TRBJ2-7; TRBD1 aligns across 9 bases. The germline V gene encodes CDR1 SGDLS and CDR2 YYNGEE. The V and J ends lost 3 bases and 2 bases, in that order; junction bases with no gene match: 6. The CDR3 covers 15 residues. The CDR3 nucleotides read TGTGCCAGCAGCGCGGGGGACAGGGCGGCCTACGAGCAGTACTTC. Amino acid sequence: CASSAGDRAAYEQYF.

This clone was seen a single time. The chain uses TRBV28 and TRBJ1-2, with no clear D. The CDR3 is 15 residues long. Trimming shortened V by 3 bases and J by 3 bases, and 14 bases separated the two germline ends. CDR1 and CDR2 from the germline V gene are MDHEN and SYDVKM. The CDR3 sequence is CASSFSINGDYGYTF. For the CDR3, the DNA is TGTGCCAGCAGTTTCTCCATCAACGGGGACTATGGCTACACCTTC.

This chain joins TRBV19 and TRBJ2-7; D is possibly TRBD1 (6 bases). V was shortened by 8 bases and J by 3 bases, with 14 bases between the two germline ends. Germline lookup yields CDR1 LNHDA and CDR2 SQIVND (reference sequence). The CDR3 runs 13 residues. In DNA form, the CDR3 reads TGTGCCAGTGCCAGGGGACGGAACTACGAGCAGTACTTC. Translating gives CASARGRNYEQYF.

This clone was found once. V gene TRBV4-1 combines with J gene TRBJ1-3; the D is unclear. Germline-derived CDR1 and CDR2 are MGHRA and YSYEKL. Trimming stripped 0 bases from V and 0 bases from J, with 12 bases between. There are 17 residues in the CDR3. CDR3 DNA: TGCGCCAGCAGCCAAGACGGGAGAGCTCTCTCTGGAAACACCATATATTTT. This translates into CASSQDGRALSGNTIYF.

The chain combines TRBV7-9 with TRBJ1-6; 11 nucleotides align to TRBD1. The V segment lost 6 bases and the J segment 0 bases; nucleotides outside the gene matches: 10. Germline assignment: CDR1 SEHNR and CDR2 FQNEAQ (reference sequence). This CDR3 has 19 residues. For the CDR3, the DNA is TGTGCCAGCAGGGGCCGGGACAGGGGGTCGAGCTCCTATAATTCACCCCTCCACTTT. Its translation is CASRGRDRGSSSYNSPLHF.

This clone was recorded only once. This chain uses TRBV5-5 with TRBJ1-1, with TRBD1 as a possible D gene (5 bases). Germline CDR1 reads SGHKS; CDR2 reads YYEKEE (reference sequence). The CDR3 runs to 17 residues. Trimming stripped 2 bases from V and 2 bases from J, with 19 bases between. The CDR3, as DNA: TGTGCCAGCAGCTTTATTCGGACAATTGTGATTAACACTGAAGCTTTCTTT. Protein: CASSFIRTIVINTEAFF.

The V call is TRBV2, the J call TRBJ2-1; D possibly corresponds to TRBD2 (6 bases). The CDR3 loop spans 13 amino acids. Germline V CDR1 and CDR2: SNHLY, FYNNEI. The V and J ends lost 8 bases and 4 bases respectively, with 12 bases between them. CDR3 protein: CASEEEGYNEQFF. The DNA for the CDR3 is TGTGCCAGCGAAGAGGAGGGGTACAATGAGCAGTTCTTC.

This clone was seen a few times. The genes are TRBV9 and TRBJ1-2, with TRBD1 identical over 9 bases. Germline trimming cut 4 bases from V and 1 base from J; bases unmatched to any gene: 5. The germline gives CDR1 SGDLS, CDR2 YYNGEE. The CDR3 spans 15 residues. CDR3 protein: CASSLTGQGNYGYTF. The CDR3 DNA reads as TGTGCCAGCAGCCTCACGGGACAGGGTAACTATGGCTACACCTTC.

The chain has TRBV5-4 and TRBJ2-5, with D possibly matching TRBD1 (5 bases). V lost 2 bases, J lost 2 bases, and 13 bases lay in between. Looked up from germline, CDR1 is SGHNT and CDR2 is YYREEE (reference sequence). This CDR3 comprises 15 residues. The CDR3 is CASSFTGHLQETQYF. In nucleotides, the CDR3 is TGTGCCAGCAGCTTTACAGGCCACCTTCAAGAGACCCAGTACTTC.

DNA for the CDR3: TGTGCCAGCAGTTGGAACAGGGTTTCAAGCACTGAAGCTTTCTTT. Its translation: CASSWNRVSSTEAFF. The V and J genes are TRBV27 and TRBJ1-1; the D gene is possibly TRBD1 (6 bases). The length of the CDR3 is 15 residues. CDR1 MNHEY and CDR2 SMNVEV come from the germline V gene (reference sequence). Between the trimmed V and J ends, which lost 4 bases and 4 bases, there was a span of 16 bases.

The CDR3 sequence is CASSPRRGQGPYGYTF. The CDR3 region has the DNA TGTGCCAGCAGCCCGCGTAGGGGACAGGGGCCCTATGGCTACACCTTC. The gene calls are TRBV7-9 and TRBJ1-2, with 10 positions matching TRBD1. Trimming took 5 bases from V and 4 from J; bases not matched to a gene: 10. This CDR3 has 16 residues. Germline V gene data show CDR1 as SEHNR and CDR2 as FQNEAQ (reference sequence).

This clone appeared a single time. CDR3 residues: CSVSQGGYNEQFF. In DNA, the CDR3 is TGCAGCGTTTCACAGGGGGGTTACAATGAGCAGTTCTTC. The chain is built from TRBV29-1 and TRBJ2-1; 8 positions match TRBD1. CDR3 length: 13 amino acids. Germline V lookup: CDR1 SQVTM, CDR2 ANQGSEA. Trimming took 5 bases from V and 4 from J; bases not matched to a gene: 4.